The T cell receptor beta chain under discussion was sequenced for a study of blood T cell repertoires in COVID-19. About the research overall: COVID-19 samples from acute and convalescent phases originated in the United States, Italy and Spain. In each case, the material was cDNA or gDNA derived from T cells, B-cell-depleted T cells, or PBMCs.

Seattle enrolled patients during active infection and tracked them longitudinally. Original processing notes: Reference gene primer amplification gave estimated nucleated cell counts. Assay used: immunoSEQ multiplex PCR; TCRdb lists only in-frame clones, some missing. From that table come the V and J calls and clone size; the DNA was used to work out D and trimming. Among 190,000 or so clones listed, about 82% were seen once. V lost 9 bases to trimming and J lost 0 bases, with 13 bases between them. CDR1 SGHRS and CDR2 YFSETQ come from the germline V gene. The CDR3 runs 14 residues. Sequenced sample: peripheral blood. The TCR sequence derives from a man aged 55 to 70 with COVID-19, enrolled during active disease. The chain recombines TRBV5-1 with TRBJ1-3; possible D gene TRBD1, 6 bases. The CDR3 region has the DNA TGCGCCACTCCGGACAGTGTCTCTGGAAACACCATATATTTT. Encoded protein: CATPDSVSGNTIYF.